This passage covers 11 T cell receptor beta chains from one sample sequenced in a study of PD-L1 blockade in urothelial cancer. Time point noted: peripheral blood 6 weeks after treatment start. The data were produced by immunoSEQ multiplex PCR, yet TCRdb's version contains in-frame clones alone and is incomplete. The table has roughly 120,000 clones, roughly 91% seen once. The sequencing here drew on PBMCs, taken around atezolizumab (anti-PD-L1) treatment. These receptor sequences come from a man aged 55 to 70 with urothelial cancer.

J is TRBJ1-1 and V is TRBV29-1, with D possibly being TRBD1 (5 bases). Germline V gives CDR1 SQVTM, CDR2 ANQGSEA. V lost 7 bases, J lost 5 bases, and 17 bases lay in between. The CDR3 spans 13 residues. The CDR3, as DNA: TGCAGCGCTTCTGGGGGGATTGGGACTGAAGCTTTCTTT. Protein sequence: CSASGGIGTEAFF.

The chain combines TRBV11-3 with TRBJ2-2, with D tentatively TRBD1 (5 bases). This CDR3 has 17 amino acids. Germline V lookup: CDR1 SGHNT, CDR2 YENEEA. V was trimmed by 0 bases and J by 5 bases, leaving 16 bases between them. CDR3 coding DNA: TGTGCCAGCAGCTTAGATCCAGAGAGGACACCTACCGGGGAGCTGTTTTTT. It translates to CASSLDPERTPTGELFF.

The chain is built from TRBV29-1 and TRBJ2-2; TRBD2 agrees at 9 bases. The CDR3 sequence is 13 residues long. CDR1 is SQVTM, CDR2 ANQGSEA, per germline. CDR3: CVSREGNTGELFF. The CDR3, as DNA: TGCGTATCGCGGGAGGGGAACACCGGGGAGCTGTTTTTT.

The J gene is TRBJ1-5, the V gene TRBV28; 7 nucleotides agree with TRBD1. The CDR3 length is 15 residues. After removal of 1 base from V and 4 bases from J, the junction contained 4 bases not matched to a gene. Germline loops: CDR1 MDHEN, CDR2 SYDVKM. Written as DNA, the CDR3 is TGTGCCAGCAGTTTATCCTTGGGACAGAATCAGCCCCAGCATTTT. This codes for CASSLSLGQNQPQHF.

The chain employs TRBV27 and TRBJ2-7; 9 bases map to TRBD1. The V and J ends lost 6 bases and 6 bases, in that order; junction bases with no gene match: 9. The CDR3 is 14 amino acids. The germline V gene has CDR1 MNHEY and CDR2 SMNVEV (reference sequence). Written as DNA, the CDR3 is TGTGCCAGCAGGGTGGGGACAGGGTTTTTCGAGCAGTACTTC. It yields the protein CASRVGTGFFEQYF.

CDR3 in amino acids: CASSQDQFWGDEQYF. The CDR3 DNA is TGCGCCAGCAGCCAAGATCAATTCTGGGGAGACGAGCAGTACTTC. This rearrangement joins TRBV4-1 to TRBJ2-7; weak D call: TRBD2 (5 bases). Trimming took off 0 bases at V and 5 bases at J, with 14 bases between the two ends. The germline gives CDR1 MGHRA, CDR2 YSYEKL. The length of the CDR3 is 15 residues.

The J gene is TRBJ2-3, the V gene TRBV10-1; maybe TRBD2 (5 bases). Trimming took off 11 bases at V and 5 bases at J, with 17 bases between the two ends. Germline values: CDR1 WNHNN, CDR2 SYGVQD (reference sequence). The length of the CDR3 is 13 residues. In DNA, the CDR3 is TGCGCCCGGCCTCTTAGGGCGGGAGATACGCAGTATTTT. Protein: CARPLRAGDTQYF.

This chain connects TRBV5-1 to TRBJ1-1; perhaps TRBD1 as D (6 bases). CDR1 is SGHRS and CDR2 is YFSETQ in the germline V gene. V lost 5 bases to trimming and J lost 1 base, with 21 bases between them. The CDR3 extends over 17 amino acids. Here the CDR3 reads CASRVTGSTPPNTEAFF. For the CDR3, the DNA is TGCGCCAGCAGGGTTACAGGGTCTACCCCACCGAACACTGAAGCTTTCTTT. Filled out from reference TRBV5-1 and TRBJ1-1, the complete variable domain reads KAGVTQTPRYLIKTRGQQVTLSCSPISGHRSVSWYQQTPGQGLQFLFEYFSETQRNKGNFPGRFSGRQFSNSRSEMNVSTLELGDSALYLCASRVTGSTPPNTEAFFGQGTRLTVV.

The chain links TRBV28 to TRBJ1-2; TRBD1 matches at 11 bases. V shed 5 bases and J 7 bases; nucleotides not matched to a gene: 6. CDR1 is MDHEN, CDR2 SYDVKM, per germline. CDR3 length equals 14 residues. This chain's CDR3 is CASSGGQGARGYTF. The CDR3 DNA sequence: TGTGCCAGCAGTGGCGGACAGGGGGCGCGTGGCTACACCTTC.

The J gene is TRBJ2-7, the V gene TRBV5-6; D gene unclear. Per germline, CDR1 SGHDT and CDR2 YYEEEE. This CDR3 comprises 15 residues. V gave up 4 bases and J gave up 2 bases, with 16 bases separating them. CDR3: CASSPAPPGTYEQYF. As DNA, the CDR3 is TGTGCCAGCAGCCCCGCCCCCCCTGGCACCTACGAGCAGTACTTC.

The V and J genes are TRBV27 and TRBJ1-2, with 7 bases identical to TRBD1. This CDR3 has 16 residues. V was clipped by 4 bases and J by 0 bases; unmatched bases: 8. CDR1 MNHEY and CDR2 SMNVEV come from the germline V gene (reference sequence). The CDR3 spells CASSSKGQTANYGYTF. The CDR3 DNA reads as TGTGCCAGCAGTTCAAAGGGACAGACAGCTAACTATGGCTACACCTTC.